One and the same sample provided the 8 T cell receptor beta chains below, sequenced in a study of cytomegalovirus exposure and HLA in healthy donors. Primers included in the PCR were 60 Vbeta and 13 Jbeta primers. Profiled with immunoSEQ multiplex PCR; TCRdb holds only in-frame clones, not every one. Found here are some 190,000 clones, more than 70% of them singletons; the top ten hold 0.85% to 1.4%. Sequenced: PBMCs. The receptors were sampled from a woman aged 40 to 49 in good health and CMV-seronegative.

The V gene is TRBV5-6, the J gene TRBJ1-4, with 10 bases fitting TRBD1. Germline V gives CDR1 SGHDT, CDR2 YYEEEE. Losses at the gene ends were 3 bases for V and 4 bases for J; bases not matched to a gene: 3. The length of the CDR3 is 15 residues. As DNA, the CDR3 is TGTGCCAGCAGCTCCCGGGACAGGGGTAATGAAAAACTGTTTTTT. This encodes CASSSRDRGNEKLFF. Drawing the rest from reference TRBV5-6 and TRBJ1-4, the complete variable domain is DAGVTQSPTHLIKTRGQQVTLRCSPKSGHDTVSWYQQALGQGPQFIFQYYEEEERQRGNFPDRFSGHQFPNYSSELNVNALLLGDSALYLCASSSRDRGNEKLFFGSGTQLSVL.

This clone was found a few times. The chain has TRBV2 and TRBJ2-3, with 10 nucleotides matching TRBD2. The CDR3 is 18 residues long. V lost 6 bases and J lost 2; bases outside the gene matches: 14. Germline CDR1 SNHLY, CDR2 FYNNEI. The CDR3 DNA reads TGTGCCAGCAGGCGGGAAACTGGACTAGCGGCCCTCACAGATACGCAGTATTTT. Its protein is CASRRETGLAALTDTQYF.

The chain is built from TRBV7-8 and TRBJ2-2; TRBD2 agrees at 8 bases. V shed 2 bases, J shed 8 bases, and the junction held 13 bases outside the gene matches. The CDR3 spans 17 residues. Germline CDR1 SGHVS, CDR2 FQNEAQ. The CDR3 bases are TGTGCCAGCAGCTTACTTAGCCCGGGACTAGGAGTAGGGGAGCTGTTTTTT. It is translated as CASSLLSPGLGVGELFF.

J is TRBJ2-2 and V is TRBV7-2; tentative D call: TRBD1 (5 bases). The germline CDR1 and CDR2 sequences are SGHTA and FQGNSA. Trimming took off 6 bases at V and 4 bases at J, with 15 bases between the two ends. This CDR3 is 15 amino acids long. CDR3 in amino acids: CASSTQGRRTGELFF. CDR3 DNA sequence: TGTGCCAGCAGTACCCAGGGTCGACGCACCGGGGAGCTGTTTTTT.

V is TRBV5-6 and J is TRBJ1-5; D is ambiguous. Between the trimmed V and J ends, which lost 5 bases and 5 bases, there was a span of 11 bases. CDR3 size: 13 residues. Germline values: CDR1 SGHDT, CDR2 YYEEEE. This CDR3 is CASSPGPDQPQHF. The CDR3 bases are TGTGCCAGCAGTCCGGGTCCCGATCAGCCCCAGCATTTT.

This clone has a handful of counts. The chain employs TRBV7-8 and TRBJ2-2; D is perhaps TRBD2 (6 bases). This CDR3 has 13 amino acids. CDR1 and CDR2 (germline): SGHVS, FQNEAQ. Trimming pared 2 bases from V and 6 bases from J, leaving 7 bases between. The CDR3: CASSLLASGELFF. The CDR3 bases are TGTGCCAGCAGCTTACTAGCGTCCGGGGAGCTGTTTTTT.

The gene calls are TRBV13 and TRBJ2-1; 9 nucleotides agree with TRBD2. This CDR3 is 16 amino acids long. The germline V gene encodes CDR1 PRHDT and CDR2 FYEKMQ (reference sequence). The J segment lost 10 bases and the V segment lost 5 bases, leaving 15 bases of the junction unmatched. CDR3 sequence: CASSKSLAGPWVEQFF. The CDR3 nucleotides are TGTGCCAGCAGCAAAAGCCTAGCGGGACCTTGGGTAGAGCAGTTCTTC. The complete variable domain, with remaining parts taken from reference TRBV13 and TRBJ2-1, reads AAGVIQSPRHLIKEKRETATLKCYPIPRHDTVYWYQQGPGQDPQFLISFYEKMQSDKGSIPDRFSAQQFSDYHSELNMSSLELGDSALYFCASSKSLAGPWVEQFFGPGTRLTVL.

This chain joins TRBV30 and TRBJ1-5, with D unresolved. V was clipped by 0 bases and J by 4 bases, with 4 bases between them. There are 12 residues in the CDR3. Germline V gives CDR1 GTSNPN, CDR2 SVGIG (reference sequence). The CDR3, as DNA: TGTGCCTGGAGTGTTCTAAATCAGCCCCAGCATTTT. It specifies CAWSVLNQPQHF. Supplemented by reference TRBV30 and TRBJ1-5, the full variable domain reads SQTIHQWPATLVQPVGSPLSLECTVEGTSNPNLYWYRQAAGRGLQLLFYSVGIGQISSEVPQNLSASRPQDRQFILSSKKLLLSDSGFYLCAWSVLNQPQHFGDGTRLSIL.